These 3 T cell receptor beta chains were all obtained from the same sample, sequenced in a study of blood T cell repertoires in COVID-19. Repertoires were generated with immunoSEQ multiplex PCR, while TCRdb's copy carries only in-frame clones and drops some. The repertoire includes 65,000 to 70,000 clones, 65% to 90% of them detected once, and under 3% sits in the top ten. The sample taken for sequencing was peripheral blood. These receptors were obtained from a man older than 75 with acute or convalescent COVID-19.

The chain employs TRBV7-2 and TRBJ2-7; TRBD2 agrees at 10 bases. With 5 bases clipped from V and 3 bases from J, the junction kept 7 bases outside the gene matches. Germline-derived CDR1 and CDR2 are SGHTA and FQGNSA. CDR3 length: 15 amino acids. The CDR3 DNA follows: TGTGCCAGCAGCCTACTAGCGGGACCCTACTACGAGCAGTACTTC. This gives the protein CASSLLAGPYYEQYF.

The rearrangement joins TRBV6-4 to TRBJ1-5; D is unresolved. This CDR3 has 23 residues. V was cut by 0 bases and J by 1 base, with 31 bases left in between. Germline assignment: CDR1 MRHNA and CDR2 SNTAGT. CDR3 amino acids: CASSDSNSKYRETLSESNQPQHF. CDR3 DNA sequence: TGTGCCAGCAGTGACTCGAACTCCAAATATCGGGAGACACTCTCTGAGAGCAATCAGCCCCAGCATTTT.

The genes are TRBV12-3 or TRBV12-4 and TRBJ1-2; possible D gene TRBD1, 6 bases. V gave up 7 bases and J gave up 7 bases, with 13 bases separating them. The CDR3 runs to 12 residues. DNA of the CDR3: TGTGCCAGCAAAAGCGGGGGCGGTGGCTACACCTTC. Protein sequence: CASKSGGGGYTF.